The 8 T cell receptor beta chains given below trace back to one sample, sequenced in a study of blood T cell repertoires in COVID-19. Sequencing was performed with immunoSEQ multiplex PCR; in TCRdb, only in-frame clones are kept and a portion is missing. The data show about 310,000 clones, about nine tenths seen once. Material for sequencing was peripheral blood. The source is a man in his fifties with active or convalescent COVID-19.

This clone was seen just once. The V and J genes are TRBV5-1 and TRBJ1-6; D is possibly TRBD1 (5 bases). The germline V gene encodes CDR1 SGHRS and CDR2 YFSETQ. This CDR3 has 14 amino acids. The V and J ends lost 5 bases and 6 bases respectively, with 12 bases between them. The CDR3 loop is CASRPGLLNSPLHF. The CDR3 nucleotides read TGCGCCAGCAGACCGGGACTGCTTAATTCACCCCTCCACTTT.

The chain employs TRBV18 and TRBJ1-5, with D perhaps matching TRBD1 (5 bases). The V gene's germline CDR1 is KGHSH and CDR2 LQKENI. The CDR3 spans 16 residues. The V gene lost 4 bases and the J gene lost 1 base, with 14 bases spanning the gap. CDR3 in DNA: TGTGCCAGCTCACTGGGCAGGGAAAGGAGCAATCAGCCCCAGCATTTT. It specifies CASSLGRERSNQPQHF.

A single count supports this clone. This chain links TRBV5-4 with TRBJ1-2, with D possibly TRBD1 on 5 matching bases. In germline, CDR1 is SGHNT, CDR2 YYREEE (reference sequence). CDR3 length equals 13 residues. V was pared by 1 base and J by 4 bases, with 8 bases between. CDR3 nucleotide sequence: TGTGCCAGCAGCTTGCAGGGAGGCTATGGCTACACCTTC. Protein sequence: CASSLQGGYGYTF.

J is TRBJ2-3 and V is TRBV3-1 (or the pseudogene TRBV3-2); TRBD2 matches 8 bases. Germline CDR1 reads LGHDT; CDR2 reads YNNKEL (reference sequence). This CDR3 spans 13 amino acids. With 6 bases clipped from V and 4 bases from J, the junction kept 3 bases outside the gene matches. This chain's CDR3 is CASSQGLADTQYF. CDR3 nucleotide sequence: TGTGCCAGCAGTCAGGGACTAGCAGATACGCAGTATTTT.

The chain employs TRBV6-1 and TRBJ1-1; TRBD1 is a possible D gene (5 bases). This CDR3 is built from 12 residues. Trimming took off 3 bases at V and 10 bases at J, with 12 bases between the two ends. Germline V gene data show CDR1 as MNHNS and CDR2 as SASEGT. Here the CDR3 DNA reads TGTGCCAGCAGTGATGAGTTCGGGGGAGCTTTCTTT. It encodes CASSDEFGGAFF.

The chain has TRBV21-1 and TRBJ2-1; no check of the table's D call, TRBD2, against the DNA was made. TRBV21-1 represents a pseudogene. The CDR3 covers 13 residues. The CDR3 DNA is TGTGCCAGCCTTGAGGGAGTGGGATATGAGCAGTTCTTC. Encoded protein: CASLEGVGYEQFF.

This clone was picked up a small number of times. CDR3: CASSRLTDRGTEAFF. In DNA, the CDR3 is TGTGCCAGCAGCAGATTGACGGACAGGGGCACTGAAGCTTTCTTT. The chain couples TRBV3-1 (or the pseudogene TRBV3-2) to TRBJ1-1; 9 nucleotides align to TRBD1. Germline V lookup: CDR1 LGHDT, CDR2 YNNKEL (reference sequence). This CDR3 is 15 amino acids long. V lost 5 bases, J lost 4 bases, and 8 bases stayed unmatched.

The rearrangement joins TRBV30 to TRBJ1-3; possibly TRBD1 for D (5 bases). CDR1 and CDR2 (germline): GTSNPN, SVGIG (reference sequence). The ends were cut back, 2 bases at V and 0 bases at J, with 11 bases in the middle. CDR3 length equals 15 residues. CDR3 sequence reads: CAWSQGLSSGNTIYF. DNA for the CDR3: TGTGCCTGGAGTCAGGGCCTGAGCTCTGGAAACACCATATATTTT.